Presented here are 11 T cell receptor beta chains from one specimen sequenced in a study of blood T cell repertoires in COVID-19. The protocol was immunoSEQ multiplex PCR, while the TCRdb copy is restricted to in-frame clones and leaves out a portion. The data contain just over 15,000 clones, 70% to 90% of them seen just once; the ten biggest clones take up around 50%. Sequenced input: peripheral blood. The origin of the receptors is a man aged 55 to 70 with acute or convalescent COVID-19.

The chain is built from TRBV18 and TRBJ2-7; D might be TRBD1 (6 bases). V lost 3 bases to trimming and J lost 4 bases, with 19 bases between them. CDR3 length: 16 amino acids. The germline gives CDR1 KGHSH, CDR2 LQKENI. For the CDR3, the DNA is TGTGCCAGCTCACCGCGTGGTAGGGGGTTCATATACGAGCAGTACTTC. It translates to CASSPRGRGFIYEQYF. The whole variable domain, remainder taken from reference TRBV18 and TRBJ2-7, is NAGVMQNPRHLVRRRGQEARLRCSPMKGHSHVYWYRQLPEEGLKFMVYLQKENIIDESGMPKERFSAEFPKEGPSILRIQQVVRGDSAAYFCASSPRGRGFIYEQYFGPGTRLTVT.

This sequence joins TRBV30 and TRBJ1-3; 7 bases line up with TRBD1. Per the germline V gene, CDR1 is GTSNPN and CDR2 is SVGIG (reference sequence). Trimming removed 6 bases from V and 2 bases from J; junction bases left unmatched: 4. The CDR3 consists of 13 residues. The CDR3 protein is CACRQGAGNTIYF. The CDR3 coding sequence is TGTGCCTGTCGACAGGGTGCTGGAAACACCATATATTTT.

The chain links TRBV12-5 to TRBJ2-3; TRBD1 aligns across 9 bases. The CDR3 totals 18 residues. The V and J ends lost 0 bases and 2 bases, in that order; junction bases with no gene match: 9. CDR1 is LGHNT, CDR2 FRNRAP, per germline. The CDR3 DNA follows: TGTGCTAGTGGTTTGGTACTCACAGGGGGCGCGTACACAGATACGCAGTATTTT. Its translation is CASGLVLTGGAYTDTQYF. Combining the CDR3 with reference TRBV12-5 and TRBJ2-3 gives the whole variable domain DARVTQTPRHKVTEMGQEVTMRCQPILGHNTVFWYRQTMMQGLELLAYFRNRAPLDDSGMPKDRFSAEMPDATLATLKIQPSEPRDSAVYFCASGLVLTGGAYTDTQYFGPGTRLTVL.

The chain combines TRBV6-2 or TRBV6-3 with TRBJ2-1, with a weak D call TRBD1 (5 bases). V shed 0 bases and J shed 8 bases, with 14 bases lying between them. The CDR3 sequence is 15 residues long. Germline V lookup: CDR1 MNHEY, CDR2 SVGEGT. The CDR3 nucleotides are TGTGCCAGCAGTTACTCGCAGGGATCATGGGATGAGCAGTTCTTC. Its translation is CASSYSQGSWDEQFF.

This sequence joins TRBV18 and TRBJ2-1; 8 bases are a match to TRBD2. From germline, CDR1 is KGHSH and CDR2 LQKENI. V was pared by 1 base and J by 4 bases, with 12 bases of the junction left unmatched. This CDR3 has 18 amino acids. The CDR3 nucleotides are TGTGCCAGCTCACCACGAGCTTTATCGGGCGGGAGGTACAATGAGCAGTTCTTC. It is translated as CASSPRALSGGRYNEQFF.

For the CDR3, the DNA is TGTGCCATCTCAGACAGAAATAATTCACCCCTCCACTTT. This encodes CAISDRNNSPLHF. The rearrangement uses TRBV10-3 and TRBJ1-6; weak D call: TRBD1 (5 bases). This CDR3 has 13 amino acids. In germline, CDR1 is ENHRY, CDR2 SYGVKD. Trimming stripped 8 bases from V and 5 bases from J, with 10 bases between.

In DNA form, the CDR3 reads TGTGCCAGCGTCCGACAGGGGATAAACACCATATATTTT. Its protein product is CASVRQGINTIYF. This chain uses TRBV5-6 with TRBJ1-3, with 8 nucleotides matching TRBD1. There are 13 residues in the CDR3. The junction had 6 bases not matched to a gene; V was cut back by 7 bases and J by 6 bases. Germline V gene lookup returns CDR1 SGHDT and CDR2 YYEEEE. Full variable domain (rest looked up from reference TRBV5-6 and TRBJ1-3): DAGVTQSPTHLIKTRGQQVTLRCSPKSGHDTVSWYQQALGQGPQFIFQYYEEEERQRGNFPDRFSGHQFPNYSSELNVNALLLGDSALYLCASVRQGINTIYFGEGSWLTVV.

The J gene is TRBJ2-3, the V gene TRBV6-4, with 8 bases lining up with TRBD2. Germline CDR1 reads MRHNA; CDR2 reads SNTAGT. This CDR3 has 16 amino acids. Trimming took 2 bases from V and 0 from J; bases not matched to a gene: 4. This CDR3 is CASSDEGGRSTDTQYF. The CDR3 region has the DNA TGTGCCAGCAGTGACGAGGGCGGGAGGAGCACAGATACGCAGTATTTT.

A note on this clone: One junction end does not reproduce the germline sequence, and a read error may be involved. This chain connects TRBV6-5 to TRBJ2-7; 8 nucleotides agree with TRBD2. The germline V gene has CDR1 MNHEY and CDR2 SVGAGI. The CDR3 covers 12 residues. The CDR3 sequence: CASSPGGGGKFF. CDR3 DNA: TGTGCCAGCAGTCCCGGGGGGGGAGGGAAGTTCTTC.

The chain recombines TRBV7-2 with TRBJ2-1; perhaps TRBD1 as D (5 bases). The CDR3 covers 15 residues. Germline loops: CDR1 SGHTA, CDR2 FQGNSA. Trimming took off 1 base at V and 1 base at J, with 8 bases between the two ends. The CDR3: CASSLGQGSYNEQFF. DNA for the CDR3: TGTGCCAGCAGCTTAGGGCAGGGATCCTACAATGAGCAGTTCTTC.

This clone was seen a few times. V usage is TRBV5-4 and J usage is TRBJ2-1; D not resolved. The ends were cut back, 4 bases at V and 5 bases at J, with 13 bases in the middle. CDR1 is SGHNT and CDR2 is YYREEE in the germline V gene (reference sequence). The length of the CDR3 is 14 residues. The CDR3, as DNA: TGTGCCAGCAGCGCGGCGGCGAGAAACAATGAGCAGTTCTTC. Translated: CASSAAARNNEQFF. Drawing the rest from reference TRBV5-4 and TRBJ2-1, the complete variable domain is ETGVTQSPTHLIKTRGQQVTLRCSSQSGHNTVSWYQQALGQGPQFIFQYYREEENGRGNFPPRFSGLQFPNYSSELNVNALELDDSALYLCASSAAARNNEQFFGPGTRLTVL.